The 20 T cell receptor beta chains given below trace back to one sample, sequenced in a study of shared clonotypes between healthy human individuals. Sequencing used immunoSEQ multiplex PCR; TCRdb keeps in-frame clones, though not all of them. The data show approximately 1,500,000 clones, approximately 98% seen once. The material sequenced was naive CD4+ T cells sorted from blood. The subset here: CD45RA+ positively selected. The receptors were gathered from a man aged 25 to 45 in good health.

This rearrangement joins TRBV6-1 to TRBJ2-5, with a possible D match to TRBD1 (5 bases). The CDR3 is 13 residues long. The V and J ends lost 8 bases and 5 bases respectively, with 15 bases between them. CDR1 and CDR2 (germline): MNHNS, SASEGT. The CDR3 DNA follows: TGTGCCAGCGGCTCGCAGGGCCGGGAGACCCAGTACTTC. It encodes CASGSQGRETQYF.

A note on this clone: An end of the junction does not agree with germline; a read error may underlie this. The V call is TRBV7-9, the J call TRBJ2-3; tentative D call: TRBD2 (7 bases). The CDR3 loop spans 15 amino acids. Germline V lookup: CDR1 SEHNR, CDR2 FQNEAQ (reference sequence). CDR3 sequence (DNA): TGTGCCAGCAGGTTAGGGGGGGCGAGCACAGATACGCAGTATTTT. As protein: CASRLGGASTDTQYF.

This chain uses TRBV12-2 with TRBJ2-1; no DNA check was done on the table's D call, TRBD2. TRBV12-2 represents a pseudogene. The CDR3 contains 16 residues. The CDR3 DNA reads TGTGCAAGTCGCTTAAACAATACTAGCGGGAGCAATGAGCAGTTCTTC. Protein: CASRLNNTSGSNEQFF.

A remark on this clone: Other DNA sequences from this sample encode an identical CDR3 as well. The chain is built from TRBV30 and TRBJ2-5, with D uncertain. V lost 0 bases to trimming and J lost 5 bases, with 4 bases between them. Germline assignment: CDR1 GTSNPN and CDR2 SVGIG (reference sequence). The CDR3 length is 11 residues. The CDR3 DNA is TGTGCCTGGAGTGTCTTGGAGACCCAGTACTTC. Protein: CAWSVLETQYF.

This chain connects TRBV5-6 to TRBJ2-1, with TRBD2 identical over 13 bases. Per the germline V gene, CDR1 is SGHDT and CDR2 is YYEEEE. V shed 2 bases, J shed 8 bases, and the junction held 4 bases outside the gene matches. The CDR3 spans 15 residues. CDR3 amino acids: CASSLGLAGDHEQFF. The CDR3 nucleotides are TGTGCCAGCAGCTTAGGACTAGCGGGAGACCATGAGCAGTTCTTC.

The chain has TRBV5-1 and TRBJ2-7; 9 nucleotides match TRBD2. The CDR3 has 17 amino acids. V trimming: 1 base; J trimming: 2 bases; junction bases outside the gene matches: 10. Germline loops: CDR1 SGHRS, CDR2 YFSETQ. In nucleotides, the CDR3 is TGCGCCAGCAGCTTGAATTGGGGTAGCGGGAGTCCCTACGAGCAGTACTTC. As protein: CASSLNWGSGSPYEQYF. Full variable domain (rest looked up from reference TRBV5-1 and TRBJ2-7): KAGVTQTPRYLIKTRGQQVTLSCSPISGHRSVSWYQQTPGQGLQFLFEYFSETQRNKGNFPGRFSGRQFSNSRSEMNVSTLELGDSALYLCASSLNWGSGSPYEQYFGPGTRLTVT.

V and J are TRBV5-6 and TRBJ1-2; no reliable D call. Per germline, CDR1 SGHDT and CDR2 YYEEEE. The CDR3 covers 15 residues. Trimming left V 5 bases short and J 4 bases short, with 18 bases between. CDR3 DNA: TGTGCCAGCAGTATGGACTTCTCTACGGGCTATGGCTACACCTTC. Protein: CASSMDFSTGYGYTF.

The chain is built from TRBV4-3 and TRBJ1-5; D call uncertain. Germline V lookup: CDR1 LGHNA, CDR2 YSLEER. The CDR3 is made up of 14 amino acids. The V and J ends lost 1 base and 3 bases respectively, with 7 bases between them. The CDR3 reads CASSQGPINQPQHF. CDR3 coding DNA: TGCGCCAGCAGCCAAGGTCCCATCAATCAGCCCCAGCATTTT.

The genes are TRBV28 and TRBJ1-1; no clear D gene. V shed 10 bases and J shed 5 bases, with 8 bases lying between them. Germline-derived CDR1 and CDR2 are MDHEN and SYDVKM. This CDR3 region has 10 residues. CDR3 bases: TGTGCCACCCACGCAACTGAAGCTTTCTTT. Encoded protein: CATHATEAFF.

The chain recombines TRBV2 with TRBJ1-2; the match to TRBD1 covers 11 bases. This CDR3 has 13 amino acids. V gave up 7 bases and J gave up 6 bases; unmatched junction bases: 4. CDR1 is SNHLY, CDR2 FYNNEI, per germline. The CDR3: CASNMGQGDGYTF. As DNA, the CDR3 is TGTGCCAGCAACATGGGACAGGGGGATGGCTACACCTTC.

The CDR3 nucleotides are TGTGCCAGCAGTCGACCAGGCCCCGGGGAGCTGTTTTTT. It specifies CASSRPGPGELFF. This sequence joins TRBV28 and TRBJ2-2, with D uncertain. V was trimmed by 5 bases and J by 6 bases, leaving 10 bases between them. Germline assignment: CDR1 MDHEN and CDR2 SYDVKM. CDR3 length: 13 amino acids.

The chain links TRBV6-5 to TRBJ1-2; perhaps TRBD1 as D (5 bases). Germline CDR1 and CDR2: MNHEY and SVGAGI. The V end was cut by 6 bases, the J end by 1 base, with 12 bases between. This CDR3 comprises 14 residues. The CDR3 spells CASSRATVNYGYTF. In DNA form, the CDR3 reads TGTGCCAGCAGCCGAGCGACAGTTAACTATGGCTACACCTTC.

To note about this clone: Other nucleotide sequences in the sample specify the same CDR3. This rearrangement joins TRBV27 to TRBJ1-4; D call uncertain. Germline V gives CDR1 MNHEY, CDR2 SMNVEV (reference sequence). The CDR3 covers 13 residues. Trimming shortened V by 6 bases and J by 4 bases, and 9 bases separated the two germline ends. The CDR3 loop reads CASSYRGNEKLFF. The CDR3 nucleotides are TGTGCCAGCAGCTACCGGGGTAATGAAAAACTGTTTTTT.

This clone was observed once. The chain couples TRBV6-4 to TRBJ2-3, with 7 nucleotides matching TRBD2. Germline trimming cut 8 bases from V and 2 bases from J; bases unmatched to any gene: 7. This CDR3 is 14 amino acids long. Germline loops: CDR1 MRHNA, CDR2 SNTAGT. The CDR3 sequence is CASPRERDTDTQYF. The CDR3 DNA follows: TGTGCCAGCCCCCGGGAGCGGGACACAGATACGCAGTATTTT.

The chain couples TRBV11-2 to TRBJ2-3; no definite D call. Looked up from germline, CDR1 is SGHAT and CDR2 is FQNNGV. The V end was cut by 0 bases, the J end by 5 bases, with 9 bases between. The CDR3 covers 14 residues. The CDR3 DNA follows: TGTGCCAGCAGCTTAGATTGGGTCCGAGATACGCAGTATTTT. Its protein is CASSLDWVRDTQYF.

The V gene is TRBV18, the J gene TRBJ2-1; maybe TRBD2 (5 bases). The length of the CDR3 is 15 residues. V gave up 3 bases and J gave up 8 bases, with 17 bases separating them. CDR1 is KGHSH, CDR2 LQKENI, per germline. Here the CDR3 reads CASSPDLGAGDEQFF. CDR3 coding DNA: TGTGCCAGCTCACCCGACCTGGGAGCAGGAGATGAGCAGTTCTTC. Full variable domain (remainder filled in from reference TRBV18 and TRBJ2-1): NAGVMQNPRHLVRRRGQEARLRCSPMKGHSHVYWYRQLPEEGLKFMVYLQKENIIDESGMPKERFSAEFPKEGPSILRIQQVVRGDSAAYFCASSPDLGAGDEQFFGPGTRLTVL.

V gene TRBV5-1 combines with J gene TRBJ1-3; D may be TRBD1 (5 bases). The CDR3 extends over 17 amino acids. CDR1 and CDR2 (germline): SGHRS, YFSETQ. Trimming left V 4 bases short and J 3 bases short, with 20 bases between. The CDR3: CASSPNAGGTHGNTIYF. The CDR3 DNA is TGCGCCAGCAGCCCAAATGCGGGGGGTACGCATGGAAACACCATATATTTT.

V usage is TRBV4-3 and J usage is TRBJ1-4, with D perhaps TRBD1 (6 bases). The V gene lost 5 bases and the J gene lost 5 bases, with 15 bases spanning the gap. The CDR3 spans 15 residues. Germline CDR1 LGHNA, CDR2 YSLEER. The CDR3 nucleotides read TGCGCCAGCAGCAAAAACAGGGCGGGGAATGAAAAACTGTTTTTT. Protein product: CASSKNRAGNEKLFF.

V gene TRBV11-2 combines with J gene TRBJ2-7, with D perhaps matching TRBD1 (5 bases). V lost 0 bases, J lost 6 bases, and 9 bases lay in between. This CDR3 is built from 13 residues. Germline V gene sequence: CDR1 SGHAT, CDR2 FQNNGV. CDR3 bases: TGTGCCAGCAGCTTAGACAGGGTCGGCGAGCAGTACTTC. Translated, it gives CASSLDRVGEQYF.

This chain joins TRBV5-4 and TRBJ2-2; no clear D. Germline V gene lookup returns CDR1 SGHNT and CDR2 YYREEE (reference sequence). The CDR3 loop spans 15 amino acids. V lost 5 bases, J lost 0 bases, and 11 bases lay in between. The CDR3: CASRTDLANTGELFF. CDR3 DNA sequence: TGTGCCAGCAGAACAGATTTAGCGAACACCGGGGAGCTGTTTTTT.